This T cell receptor beta chain stems from a study of cytomegalovirus exposure and HLA in healthy donors. Findings and caveats of the study: The study assumed roughly uniform donor sequencing depth for presence/absence analyses.

This cohort consisted of healthy bone marrow donors. The CDR3 is 15 residues long. CDR1 SEHNR and CDR2 FQNEAQ come from the germline V gene (reference sequence). V lost 4 bases, J lost 15 bases, and 15 bases stayed unmatched. The PCR employed 60 Vbeta primers together with 13 Jbeta primers. Libraries were prepared by immunoSEQ multiplex PCR; TCRdb keeps only in-frame clonotypes and omits some of them. This sample has about 250,000 clones, with about 77% found just once. This clone was seen a handful of times. Antigen specificity is unknown. The rearrangement joins TRBV7-9 to TRBJ2-1, with TRBD2 identical over 10 bases. This clonotype originated in a boy between 10 and 17 years old in good health and CMV-seronegative. Sequencing was carried out using PBMCs. The CDR3 DNA reads TGTGCCAGCAGCTCGAACTCAGCGGGGGGGCCATTCCCGTTCTTC. Protein product: CASSSNSAGGPFPFF.